A single sample is the source of the 5 T cell receptor beta chains below, sequenced in a study of T-cell memory formation after mild COVID-19. TCRdb re-derived calls from the 5' RACE reads in MiXCR, one entry per CDR3 protein. The top ten hold more than 2% of the sample, which has approximately 250,000 distinct CDR3 sequences, 15% seen once. What was sequenced was PBMCs or a T cell subset sorted from them (not recorded which). These receptors were obtained from an adult woman who had mild COVID-19 (a few samples of this study predate the infection). Cell type and time point are not known.

V is TRBV6-2 or TRBV6-3 and J is TRBJ2-1; 7 bases align to TRBD1. The germline CDR1 and CDR2 sequences are MNHEY and SVGEGT. The J segment lost 7 bases and the V segment lost 6 bases, leaving 3 bases of the junction unmatched. This CDR3 has 12 amino acids. This CDR3 is CASRYRGNEQFF. The CDR3 nucleotides read TGTGCCAGCAGGTACAGGGGAAATGAGCAGTTCTTC.

This clonotype was observed a few times. The V and J genes are TRBV29-1 and TRBJ2-3; the D gene is possibly TRBD1 (6 bases). From germline, CDR1 is SQVTM and CDR2 ANQGSEA. This CDR3 has 16 amino acids. Trimming took off 6 bases at V and 2 bases at J, with 21 bases between the two ends. The CDR3 region has the DNA TGCAGCGTGGATGGAACAGGGTTGGGGACCACAGATACGCAGTATTTT. It codes for CSVDGTGLGTTDTQYF.

V is TRBV24-1 and J is TRBJ1-2; D not resolved. CDR1 and CDR2 from the germline V gene are KGHDR and SFDVKD. Trimming stripped 3 bases from V and 8 bases from J, with 15 bases between. This CDR3 contains 14 residues. The CDR3 loop reads CATSDPAGKRGYTF. The CDR3 region has the DNA TGTGCCACCAGTGATCCCGCCGGCAAGAGGGGCTACACCTTC.

This clonotype occurred a few times. The chain is built from TRBV12-3 or TRBV12-4 and TRBJ1-5; D unresolved. V shed 1 base and J shed 7 bases, with 8 bases lying between them. The CDR3 is 13 amino acids. The CDR3 loop is CASSLGAQQPQHF. The CDR3 region has the DNA TGTGCCAGCAGTTTAGGGGCCCAGCAGCCCCAGCATTTT.

The chain links TRBV4-3 to TRBJ1-4; D perhaps matches TRBD1 (6 bases). V was cut by 6 bases and J by 6 bases, with 14 bases left in between. The CDR3 sequence is 14 residues long. Germline lookup yields CDR1 LGHNA and CDR2 YSLEER. The CDR3 loop reads CASRQQGTHEKLFF. The DNA of the CDR3 is TGCGCCAGCAGACAGCAGGGGACCCATGAAAAACTGTTTTTT.